The T cell receptor beta chain under discussion was sequenced for a study of CD8 T cells in Susac syndrome. In the case of this clonotype: Its antigen is unknown.

CD8+ and CD4+ T cells from blood underwent TCR beta sequencing. The CD8+ and CD4+ T cells were isolated magnetically using a negative isolation approach, whereas the TEMRA cells were enriched by FACS. Broader study findings: The study found that Susac CD8+ clonal expansion peaked in TEMRA cells and active patients.

With random hexamers, reverse transcription was performed on roughly 0.5 to 1 ug of RNA. The CDR3 of TCR beta was amplified by immunoSEQ multiplex PCR across 54 Vbeta and 13 Jbeta. One entry per CDR3 protein results from TCRdb running MiXCR on the immunoSEQ multiplex PCR reads. The repertoire holds about 130,000 distinct CDR3 sequences, about 93% seen once, with approximately 0.2% in the top ten. CDR3 length: 17 amino acids. The V gene's germline CDR1 is MDHEN and CDR2 SYDVKM. The V segment lost 7 bases and the J segment 2 bases; nucleotides outside the gene matches: 13. The origin of this receptor is a human donor with Susac syndrome. This chain connects TRBV28 to TRBJ2-2, with 7 nucleotides matching TRBD1. The sequenced sample was CD8+ T cells from PBMCs. CDR3: CASTPVQGGLNTGELFF. Here the CDR3 DNA reads TGTGCCAGCACGCCGGTCCAAGGGGGCTTAAACACCGGGGAGCTGTTTTTT.